This T cell receptor beta chain appears in the sequencing data of a study of blood T cell repertoires in COVID-19. About the study: From T cells, B-cell-depleted T cells, or PBMCs came the material, which was cDNA or gDNA.

Data came from immunoSEQ multiplex PCR; TCRdb stores just in-frame clones and leaves some out. This table has roughly 230,000 clones, nearly 90% appearing once. Germline V gives CDR1 MGHRA, CDR2 YSYEKL. Unmatched junction bases numbered 8, after V lost 1 base and J lost 6 bases. This CDR3 is built from 16 residues. This clonotype was obtained from a woman aged 55-69 years with COVID-19, enrolled during active disease. The sample comprised peripheral blood. V usage is TRBV4-1 and J usage is TRBJ1-4; 7 nucleotides match TRBD1. CDR3: CASSQVGRGRDEKLFF. The CDR3 region has the DNA TGCGCCAGCAGCCAAGTTGGCAGGGGGAGAGATGAAAAACTGTTTTTT.